This entry lists 2 T cell receptor beta chains sequenced from one sample in a study of control samples from healthy donors and cancer patients. Assay: immunoSEQ multiplex PCR; the TCRdb copy retains only in-frame clones and omits some. This sample has about 160,000 clones; over 95% occur once, and the top ten carry under 1.2%. The sequenced material came from blood. All receptors come from a woman in her twenties or thirties in good health.

The V call is TRBV12-3 or TRBV12-4, the J call TRBJ2-2; no reliable D call. The V end was cut by 4 bases, the J end by 6 bases, with 9 bases between. The CDR3 is 13 residues long. The CDR3 protein is CASSSASSGELFF. The CDR3 nucleotides read TGTGCCAGCAGTTCAGCAAGCTCCGGGGAGCTGTTTTTT.

The chain joins TRBV25-1 to TRBJ1-6; D remains unclear. Trimming pared 3 bases from V and 6 bases from J, leaving 12 bases between. The CDR3 sequence is 15 residues long. CDR1 is MGHDK and CDR2 is SYGVNS in the germline V gene. CDR3 loop: CASSDLGWGNSPLHF. CDR3 in DNA: TGTGCCAGCAGTGATTTGGGCTGGGGTAATTCACCCCTCCACTTT.